These 7 T cell receptor beta chains came from one sample sequenced in a study of read filtering for tumor transcriptome and immune sequencing. Molecular barcoded adaptors covering alpha/delta and beta/gamma chains were used on approximately 400 ng RNA. One entry per CDR3 protein results from TCRdb running MiXCR on the reads. There are around 58,000 distinct CDR3 sequences in the sample; approximately 15% occur only once, and 45% lies in the top ten. The sequenced sample was a population of CD138-negative cells sorted from bone marrow. These receptors were collected from a donor aged 40 or over with multiple myeloma.

This clonotype has at least ten counts. The CDR3 spells CSVERTPGTQYF. As DNA, the CDR3 is TGCAGCGTTGAAAGGACACCCGGGACCCAGTACTTC. The chain couples TRBV29-1 to TRBJ2-5; TRBD1 is a possible D gene (5 bases). Trimming removed 2 bases at V and 7 bases at J, with 11 bases between. Germline CDR1 is SQVTM and CDR2 is ANQGSEA. The CDR3 runs 12 residues.

V is TRBV29-1 and J is TRBJ2-7, with 8 positions matching TRBD2. Trimming took 2 bases from V and 5 from J; bases not matched to a gene: 11. This CDR3 has 15 residues. CDR1 is SQVTM and CDR2 is ANQGSEA in the germline V gene. The CDR3 nucleotides are TGCAGCGTTGAAAAACAGGGACTAGTCTTTGACGAGCAGTACTTC. It specifies CSVEKQGLVFDEQYF.

About this clonotype itself: One base away lies a much larger clone, so this may be a sequencing read error. This sequence joins TRBV6-2 or TRBV6-3 and TRBJ1-1, with D unresolved. Germline lookup yields CDR1 MNHEY and CDR2 SVGEGT. The CDR3 spans 14 residues. CDR3 residues: CASRYAALNTEASF. CDR3 coding DNA: TGTGCCAGCCGTTACGCAGCGCTGAACACTGAAGCTTCCTTT.

Turning to this clonotype: Just one base apart from a much larger clone, this may be a read error. Since the CDR3 does not end with the conserved phenylalanine or tryptophan, this likely comes from a read error. V gene TRBV5-1 combines with J gene TRBJ2-2; maybe TRBD2 (5 bases). V lost 7 bases to trimming and J lost 8 bases, with 21 bases between them. CDR3 length: 15 amino acids. Germline CDR1 reads SGHRS; CDR2 reads YFSETQ. CDR3 nucleotides: TGCGCCAGCTACCAAGCGGACCGAAGTTCGGGGGAGCTGTTTATT. Amino acids: CASYQADRSSGELFI.

The table lists this clonotype with many counts. The V and J genes are TRBV21-1 and TRBJ2-1; TRBD1 is taken as the D call from the table, unchecked against the DNA. TRBV21-1 counts as a pseudogene. The CDR3 has 19 residues. CDR3: CASSKIPGGQGAFYNEQFF. The CDR3 bases are TGTGCCAGCAGCAAAATTCCTGGGGGACAGGGGGCTTTCTACAATGAGCAGTTCTTC.

The J gene is TRBJ2-7, the V gene TRBV7-8; D ambiguous. There are 16 residues in the CDR3. CDR1 and CDR2 from the germline V gene are SGHVS and FQNEAQ. Trimming shortened V by 1 base and J by 0 bases, and 13 bases separated the two germline ends. CDR3 nucleotides: TGTGCCAGCAGCTTAGGTCCCGGCACAAGCTCCTACGAGCAGTACTTC. Its protein product is CASSLGPGTSSYEQYF. Full variable domain (remainder filled in from reference TRBV7-8 and TRBJ2-7): GAGVSQSPRYKVAKRGQDVALRCDPISGHVSLFWYQQALGQGPEFLTYFQNEAQLDKSGLPSDRFFAERPEGSVSTLKIQRTQQEDSAVYLCASSLGPGTSSYEQYFGPGTRLTVT.

This clonotype was recorded many times. The rearrangement uses TRBV7-9 and TRBJ2-1; no definite D call. This CDR3 spans 14 amino acids. Germline CDR1 is SEHNR and CDR2 is FQNEAQ (reference sequence). V shed 5 bases and J shed 5 bases, with 13 bases lying between them. DNA of the CDR3: TGTGCCAGCAGCGAACTCATACGAGACAATGAGCAGTTCTTC. Its translation is CASSELIRDNEQFF.